The 22 T cell receptor beta chains presented below share a single source sample, sequenced in a study of T cell clones after liver transplantation. TCRdb's table, derived via immunoSEQ multiplex PCR, lists solely in-frame clones and lacks some. The sample has tens of thousands of clones; approximately 87% are singletons. This sample comprised CD4+ T cells from blood, obtained at the 22-month timepoint. Receptors originate from a human patient who received a liver transplant. Some of the T cells may derive from the graft donor.

This chain connects TRBV29-1 to TRBJ2-7; 7 bases align to TRBD2. Trimming took 3 bases from V and 10 from J; bases not matched to a gene: 9. Germline V lookup: CDR1 SQVTM, CDR2 ANQGSEA. The CDR3 runs 12 residues. The CDR3 nucleotides are TGCAGCGTTGATGGGGCAGGGAGGGATCAGTACTTC. It translates to CSVDGAGRDQYF.

This rearrangement joins TRBV5-1 to TRBJ1-1; D remains unclear. Germline V CDR1 and CDR2: SGHRS, YFSETQ. Trimming stripped 1 base from V and 0 bases from J, with 7 bases between. The CDR3 has 14 residues. CDR3 sequence: CASSLNTMNTEAFF. The CDR3 nucleotides are TGCGCCAGCAGCTTGAACACCATGAACACTGAAGCTTTCTTT.

The V gene is TRBV9, the J gene TRBJ2-3; D ambiguous. V lost 0 bases, J lost 4 bases, and 9 bases lay in between. This CDR3 comprises 14 residues. CDR1 and CDR2 (germline): SGDLS, YYNGEE. CDR3 sequence reads: CASSVVSSSDTQYF. The CDR3 nucleotides read TGTGCCAGCAGCGTAGTAAGCTCTTCAGATACGCAGTATTTT.

The chain employs TRBV10-3 and TRBJ1-4, with D tentatively TRBD1 (6 bases). Germline lookup yields CDR1 ENHRY and CDR2 SYGVKD. V lost 3 bases and J lost 6, with 11 bases in between. The CDR3 is 14 amino acids. CDR3 bases: TGTGCCATCAGTGAAAGGGGGAAGGATGAAAAACTGTTTTTT. This gives the protein CAISERGKDEKLFF.

The V call is TRBV5-7, the J call TRBJ1-5; D is possibly TRBD1 (5 bases). Being an ORF, TRBV5-7 has a function that is uncertain. V lost 0 bases, J lost 4 bases, and 8 bases lay in between. The CDR3 covers 14 residues. This CDR3 reads CASSLDRPNQPQHF. The CDR3 nucleotides read TGTGCCAGCAGCTTGGACAGGCCAAATCAGCCCCAGCATTTT.

The chain couples TRBV7-9 to TRBJ1-1; D is perhaps TRBD1 (5 bases). Trimming stripped 4 bases from V and 3 bases from J, with 12 bases between. CDR1 SEHNR and CDR2 FQNEAQ come from the germline V gene (reference sequence). CDR3 length: 14 amino acids. The CDR3 coding sequence is TGTGCCAGCAGCTATCGACAGCGGGACACTGAAGCTTTCTTT. Its protein is CASSYRQRDTEAFF.

The chain employs TRBV4-3 and TRBJ1-2, with D hard to call. CDR3 length: 14 amino acids. V lost 0 bases and J 3 bases, leaving 8 bases between the germline ends. Germline CDR1 reads LGHNA; CDR2 reads YSLEER. The CDR3 DNA follows: TGCGCCAGCAGCCAAGAAGCAGCGGACTATGGCTACACCTTC. It is translated as CASSQEAADYGYTF.

This chain joins TRBV5-4 and TRBJ2-5; the D gene is possibly TRBD2 (6 bases). The V gene's germline CDR1 is SGHNT and CDR2 YYREEE (reference sequence). Trimming took 0 bases from V and 1 from J, leaving 13 bases between them. The CDR3 runs to 16 residues. In nucleotides, the CDR3 is TGTGCCAGCAGCTTGGCCCCTGGGACTGGCCAAGAGACCCAGTACTTC. Translation gives CASSLAPGTGQETQYF.

The chain carries TRBV11-2 and TRBJ2-5; 9 bases agree with TRBD1. The ends lost 3 bases at V and 7 bases at J; junction bases unmatched: 3. Germline CDR1 and CDR2: SGHAT and FQNNGV. The CDR3 loop spans 13 amino acids. The CDR3 spells CASSFLDRGTQYF. CDR3 coding DNA: TGTGCCAGCAGCTTCTTGGACAGGGGGACCCAGTACTTC. Complete variable domain (other parts from reference TRBV11-2 and TRBJ2-5): EAGVAQSPRYKIIEKRQSVAFWCNPISGHATLYWYQQILGQGPKLLIQFQNNGVVDDSQLPKDRFSAERLKGVDSTLKIQPAKLEDSAVYLCASSFLDRGTQYFGPGTRLLVL.

V gene TRBV6-5 combines with J gene TRBJ1-6; D unresolved. Germline V CDR1 and CDR2: MNHEY, SVGAGI. The V end lost 4 bases, the J end lost 0 bases, and 10 bases lay between the germline ends. This CDR3 spans 16 amino acids. The CDR3 DNA reads TGTGCCAGCAGTTCCCAAATGAGCTCCTATAATTCACCCCTCCACTTT. Encoded protein: CASSSQMSSYNSPLHF.

This chain joins TRBV19 and TRBJ2-5; D perhaps matches TRBD2 (6 bases). The length of the CDR3 is 14 residues. V shed 3 bases and J shed 6 bases, with 14 bases lying between them. CDR1 and CDR2 from the germline V gene are LNHDA and SQIVND (reference sequence). For the CDR3, the DNA is TGTGCCAGTAGTATGTGGGGGGAAAGGAAGACCCAGTACTTC. As protein: CASSMWGERKTQYF. Together with reference TRBV19 and TRBJ2-5, the CDR3 gives the full variable domain: DGGITQSPKYLFRKEGQNVTLSCEQNLNHDAMYWYRQDPGQGLRLIYYSQIVNDFQKGDIAEGYSVSREKKESFPLTVTSAQKNPTAFYLCASSMWGERKTQYFGPGTRLLVL.

The genes are TRBV27 and TRBJ1-2; no reliable D call. There are 13 residues in the CDR3. Germline V lookup: CDR1 MNHEY, CDR2 SMNVEV (reference sequence). V lost 0 bases to trimming and J lost 4 bases, with 6 bases between them. The CDR3 nucleotides are TGTGCCAGCAGTTTATCTGGTCCCTATGGCTACACCTTC. Residues: CASSLSGPYGYTF.

The rearrangement links TRBV9 to TRBJ1-1; D is ambiguous. The germline V gene has CDR1 SGDLS and CDR2 YYNGEE. V was cut by 1 base and J by 2 bases, with 12 bases left in between. The CDR3 extends over 15 amino acids. The CDR3 nucleotides are TGTGCCAGCAGCGTACATCTGGACGCTAACACTGAAGCTTTCTTT. This translates into CASSVHLDANTEAFF.

This clone was found once. V gene TRBV9 combines with J gene TRBJ2-5; perhaps D is TRBD1 or TRBD2 (6 bases each). The V end was cut by 4 bases, the J end by 2 bases, with 18 bases between. The CDR3 consists of 16 residues. Looked up from germline, CDR1 is SGDLS and CDR2 is YYNGEE. DNA for the CDR3: TGTGCCAGCAGCCTGGGTAGAGGGGGGTGGCAAGAGACCCAGTACTTC. Encoded protein: CASSLGRGGWQETQYF.

The V and J genes are TRBV30 and TRBJ1-2; no reliable D call. V gave up 1 base and J gave up 6 bases, with 9 bases separating them. The V gene's germline CDR1 is GTSNPN and CDR2 SVGIG (reference sequence). The CDR3 covers 12 residues. The DNA for the CDR3 is TGTGCCTGGAGTGAAGGTTTTAATGGCTACACCTTC. It specifies CAWSEGFNGYTF. Supplemented by reference TRBV30 and TRBJ1-2, the full variable domain reads SQTIHQWPATLVQPVGSPLSLECTVEGTSNPNLYWYRQAAGRGLQLLFYSVGIGQISSEVPQNLSASRPQDRQFILSSKKLLLSDSGFYLCAWSEGFNGYTFGSGTRLTVV.

This chain links TRBV7-2 with TRBJ2-7; D is undetermined. CDR3 length equals 14 residues. Germline V lookup: CDR1 SGHTA, CDR2 FQGNSA. Trimming left V 2 bases short and J 1 base short, with 9 bases between. The CDR3, as DNA: TGTGCCAGCAGCTTATTATACGGGTCCTACGAGCAGTACTTC. Translating gives CASSLLYGSYEQYF.

V is TRBV27 and J is TRBJ1-2; perhaps TRBD1 as D (5 bases). Trimming took 3 bases from V and 8 from J, leaving 16 bases between them. Germline V CDR1 and CDR2: MNHEY, SMNVEV (reference sequence). This CDR3 is built from 14 residues. Written as DNA, the CDR3 is TGTGCCAGCAGTTTCCGGGACGGGAAGGGCGGCTACACCTTC. This encodes CASSFRDGKGGYTF.

A single count supports this clone. Distinct nucleotide sequences in the sample also encode this CDR3. The chain has TRBV18 and TRBJ2-7; D is possibly TRBD1 (6 bases). The germline V gene has CDR1 KGHSH and CDR2 LQKENI. The CDR3 loop spans 14 amino acids. V was cut by 1 base and J by 1 base, with 8 bases left in between. The CDR3 DNA reads as TGTGCCAGCTCACCACGGGACACATCCTACGAGCAGTACTTC. It encodes CASSPRDTSYEQYF.

As concerns this clone: This may be a read error, as it is one base from a much larger clone. The chain carries TRBV7-9 and TRBJ2-1, with 8 nucleotides matching TRBD1. Germline V gene data show CDR1 as SEHNR and CDR2 as FQNEAQ (reference sequence). The J segment lost 0 bases and the V segment lost 4 bases, leaving 2 bases of the junction unmatched. The CDR3 sequence is 15 residues long. The CDR3 DNA follows: TGTGCCAGCAGCTGGGACAGGAGCTCCTACAATGAGCAGTTCTTC. This codes for CASSWDRSSYNEQFF.

This clone was counted a single time. The rearrangement joins TRBV9 to TRBJ1-2; the D gene is possibly TRBD1 (5 bases). The CDR3 runs to 16 residues. CDR1 is SGDLS, CDR2 YYNGEE, per germline. Deletions cut 3 bases from V and 5 bases from J, with 20 bases between. The CDR3 loop reads CASSAPVGGRGYGYTF. CDR3 bases: TGTGCCAGCAGCGCCCCCGTGGGGGGTCGAGGGTATGGCTACACCTTC.

This clone has only a few counts. The V gene is TRBV11-2, the J gene TRBJ1-2; D possibly corresponds to TRBD1 (6 bases). CDR1 is SGHAT, CDR2 FQNNGV, per germline. V lost 1 base to trimming and J lost 4 bases, with 13 bases between them. This CDR3 has 15 residues. DNA of the CDR3: TGTGCCAGCAGCTTAGGTGCCCTAGGGGGCTATGGCTACACCTTC. This gives the protein CASSLGALGGYGYTF.

This clone showed up just once. This chain uses TRBV18 with TRBJ1-2; D is undetermined. CDR1 KGHSH and CDR2 LQKENI come from the germline V gene. The CDR3 covers 15 residues. The germline V and J ends were trimmed by 5 bases and 2 bases, with 15 bases remaining between them. The CDR3 region is CASSSSEGRNYGYTF. As DNA, the CDR3 is TGTGCCAGCTCATCTTCTGAAGGACGGAACTATGGCTACACCTTC.